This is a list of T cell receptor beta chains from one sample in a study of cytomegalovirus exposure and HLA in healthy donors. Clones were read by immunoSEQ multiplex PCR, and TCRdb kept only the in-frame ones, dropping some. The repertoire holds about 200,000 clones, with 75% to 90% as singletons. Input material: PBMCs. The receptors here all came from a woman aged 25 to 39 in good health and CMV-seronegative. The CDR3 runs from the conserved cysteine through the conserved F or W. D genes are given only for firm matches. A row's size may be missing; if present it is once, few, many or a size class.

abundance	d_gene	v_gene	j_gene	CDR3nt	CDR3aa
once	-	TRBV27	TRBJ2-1	TGTGCCAGCAGTTTCGGCAGGAATGAGCAGTTCTTC	CASSFGRNEQFF
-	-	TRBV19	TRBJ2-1	TGTGCCAGTAGTGCCGTAGCCACGGGGCAGTTCTTC	CASSAVATGQFF
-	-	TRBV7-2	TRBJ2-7	TGTGCCAGCAGCTCAGACAGACAAAGCTCCTACGAGCAGTACTTC	CASSSDRQSSYEQYF
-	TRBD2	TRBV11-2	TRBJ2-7	TGTGCCAGCAGCTTAGGACTAGCGGTACCCGAGCAGTACTTC	CASSLGLAVPEQYF
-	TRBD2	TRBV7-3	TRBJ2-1	TGTGCCAGCAGCCCCAAGGGTCTAGCGGGGCGTTATGAGCAGTTCTTC	CASSPKGLAGRYEQFF
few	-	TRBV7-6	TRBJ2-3	TGTGCCAGCAGCCCACGGACTACCCGCACAGATACGCAGTATTTT	CASSPRTTRTDTQYF
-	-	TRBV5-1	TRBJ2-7	TGCGCCAGCAGTTTGGAAGGCAGGGGCTTCGAGCAGTACTTC	CASSLEGRGFEQYF
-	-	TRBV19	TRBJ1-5	TGTGCCAGTAGTATAAATAGGAGATCAGAGTGGCCCCAGCATTTT	CASSINRRSEWPQHF
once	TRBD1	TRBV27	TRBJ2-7	TGTGCCAGCAGGCCGGGACAGGGAACCTACGAGCAGTACTTC	CASRPGQGTYEQYF
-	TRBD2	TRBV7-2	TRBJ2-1	TGTGCCAGCAGCTTAGGGACGACTGTGGCGGGAGAGGGGCGCAATGAGCAGTTCTTC	CASSLGTTVAGEGRNEQFF
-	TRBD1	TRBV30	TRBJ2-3	TGTGCCTGGAGTCTGGACAGGGCCGCAGATACGCAGTATTTT	CAWSLDRAADTQYF
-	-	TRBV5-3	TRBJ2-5	TGTGCCAGAAGCTTCGCAGAGGAAGAGACCCAGTACTTC	CARSFAEEETQYF
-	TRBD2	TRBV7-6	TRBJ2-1	TGTGCCAGCAGCTTAGCTCTAGCGGGATTTAGAAATTGGGTCTTC	CASSLALAGFRNWVF
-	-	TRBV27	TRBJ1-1	TGTGCCAGCAGTTTTGGGACTAACACTGAAGCTTTCTTT	CASSFGTNTEAFF
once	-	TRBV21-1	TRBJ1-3	TGTGCCAGCAGCACGGGACAGGGGGGTGGGAACTCTGGAAACACCATATATTTT	CASSTGQGGGNSGNTIYF
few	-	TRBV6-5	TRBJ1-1	TGTGCCAGCAGACCCCCTAGGGGCTTGAACACTGAAGCTTTCTTT	CASRPPRGLNTEAFF
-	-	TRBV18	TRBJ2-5	TGTGCCAGCTCACCACCGATTTCACAGGCGGGGGAGACCCAGTACTTC	CASSPPISQAGETQYF
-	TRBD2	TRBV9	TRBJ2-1	TGTGCCAGCAGCGTAGGGGCTAGCGGGTATTTCGATGAGCAGTTCTTC	CASSVGASGYFDEQFF
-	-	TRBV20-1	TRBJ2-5	TGCAGTGCCTCGGCGGTGGAGACCCAGTACTTC	CSASAVETQYF
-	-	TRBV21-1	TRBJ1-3	TGTGCCAGCAGCAATCTCGGAAACACCATATATTTT	CASSNLGNTIYF
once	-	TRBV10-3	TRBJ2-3	TGTGCCATCGCAACTGGGCAAGAAGGAGATACGCAGTATTTT	CAIATGQEGDTQYF
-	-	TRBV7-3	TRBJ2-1	TGTGCCAGCAGCCCTAACGCACAGGGCGCGCAGTTCTTC	CASSPNAQGAQFF
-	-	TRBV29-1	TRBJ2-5	TGCAGCGTGGGGGGTTGGGAAGAGACCCAGTACTTC	CSVGGWEETQYF
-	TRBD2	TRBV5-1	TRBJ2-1	TGCGCCAGCAGCTTGGCCGGACGGGGGGAATACAATGAGCAGTTCTTC	CASSLAGRGEYNEQFF
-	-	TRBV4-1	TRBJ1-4	TGCGCCAGCAGCCAGTCCCGGGGTCGGGCCAGGGACTTCGAAAAACTGTTTTTT	CASSQSRGRARDFEKLFF
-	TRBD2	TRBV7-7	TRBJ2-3	TGTGCTAGCAGCGCGGGACTAGCGGGAACCGATACGCAGTATTTT	CASSAGLAGTDTQYF
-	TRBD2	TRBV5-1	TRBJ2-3	TGCGCCAGCAGTGTAGCGGGGGGACTCACGGCAGATACGCAGTATTTT	CASSVAGGLTADTQYF
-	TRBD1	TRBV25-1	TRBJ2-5	TGTGCCAGCAGTGTATCGACAGGGTATGGGGAGACCCAGTACTTC	CASSVSTGYGETQYF
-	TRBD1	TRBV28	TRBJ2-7	TGTGCCAGCAGGGGACAGTCCTACGAGCAGTACTTC	CASRGQSYEQYF
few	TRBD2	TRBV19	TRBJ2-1	TGTGCCAGTAGTAGCGGGACTAGCTGGAATGAGCAGTTCTTC	CASSSGTSWNEQFF
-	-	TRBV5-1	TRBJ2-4	TGCGCCAGCAGCAAAGAGCCCCAGGGGATACTAGCCAAAAACATTCAGTACTTC	CASSKEPQGILAKNIQYF
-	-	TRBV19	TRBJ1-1	TGTGCCAGTACCGGACTGAGGAACACTGAAGCTTTCTTT	CASTGLRNTEAFF
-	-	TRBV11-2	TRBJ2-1	TGTGCCAGCAGCTGGGGCGAGGCTGAGCAGTTCTTC	CASSWGEAEQFF
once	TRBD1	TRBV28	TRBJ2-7	TGTGCCAGCAGAACAGGGGGAACCTACGAGCAGTACTTC	CASRTGGTYEQYF
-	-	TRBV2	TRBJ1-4	TGTGCCAGCACCCCAGAGCAGGGTTTTAGCGAAAAACTGTTTTTT	CASTPEQGFSEKLFF
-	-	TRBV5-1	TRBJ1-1	TGCGCCAGCAGTTCCGGGACTCCCAAAGGGACTGAAGCTTTCTTT	CASSSGTPKGTEAFF
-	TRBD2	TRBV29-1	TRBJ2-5	TGCAGCGTTGAGCGGGAGTATCAGGAGACCCAGTACTTC	CSVEREYQETQYF
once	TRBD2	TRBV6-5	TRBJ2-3	TGTGCCACCGCGGGTGGGGGGGTAAACACAGATACGCAGTATTTT	CATAGGGVNTDTQYF
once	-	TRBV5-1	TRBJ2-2	TGCGCCAGCAGCTTGCAGGCTAACACCGGGGAGCTGTTTTTT	CASSLQANTGELFF
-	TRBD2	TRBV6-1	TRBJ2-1	TGTGCCAGCAGTGAAGAAGTGTTACTAGCGGGAGACAATGAGCAGTTCTTC	CASSEEVLLAGDNEQFF
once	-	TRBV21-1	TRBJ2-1	TGTGCCAGCAGCAAAGACCCTAGAGCGGGGGCCTACAATGAGCAGTTCTTC	CASSKDPRAGAYNEQFF
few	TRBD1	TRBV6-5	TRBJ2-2	TGTGCCAGTACGGGACAGTCGAACACCGGGGAGCTGTTTTTT	CASTGQSNTGELFF
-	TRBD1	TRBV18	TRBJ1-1	TGTGCCAGCAGTATACAGGGGGCCGGGGACACTGAAGCTTTCTTT	CASSIQGAGDTEAFF
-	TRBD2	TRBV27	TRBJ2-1	TGTGCCAGCAGTTTTTTCCTGGGGGTAGCGGGAGATGAGCAGTTCTTC	CASSFFLGVAGDEQFF
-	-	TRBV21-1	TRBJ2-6	-	CASSKVGQGNSGANVLTF